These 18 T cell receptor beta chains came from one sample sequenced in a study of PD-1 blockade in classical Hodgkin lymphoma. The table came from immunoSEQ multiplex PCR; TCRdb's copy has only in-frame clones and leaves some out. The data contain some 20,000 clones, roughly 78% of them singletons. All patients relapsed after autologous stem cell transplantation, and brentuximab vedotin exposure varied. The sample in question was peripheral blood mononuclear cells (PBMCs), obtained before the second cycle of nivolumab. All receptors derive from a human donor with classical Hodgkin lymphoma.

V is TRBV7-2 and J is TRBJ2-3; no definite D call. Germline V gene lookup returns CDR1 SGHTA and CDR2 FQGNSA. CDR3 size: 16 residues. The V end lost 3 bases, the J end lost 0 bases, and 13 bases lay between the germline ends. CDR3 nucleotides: TGTGCCAGCAGCTTGGGATTGGGAATTAGCACAGATACGCAGTATTTT. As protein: CASSLGLGISTDTQYF.

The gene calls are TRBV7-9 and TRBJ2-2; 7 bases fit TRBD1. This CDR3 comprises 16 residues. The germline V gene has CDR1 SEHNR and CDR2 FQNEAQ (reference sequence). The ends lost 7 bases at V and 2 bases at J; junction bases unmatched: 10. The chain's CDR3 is CASTGEGGPNTGELFF. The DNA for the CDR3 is TGTGCCAGCACTGGGGAAGGGGGCCCAAACACCGGGGAGCTGTTTTTT.

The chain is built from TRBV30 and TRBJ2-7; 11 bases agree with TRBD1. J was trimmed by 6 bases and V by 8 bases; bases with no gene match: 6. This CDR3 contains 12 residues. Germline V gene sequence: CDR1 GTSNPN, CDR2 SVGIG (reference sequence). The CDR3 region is CARGTGGIEQYF. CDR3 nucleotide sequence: TGTGCCAGAGGGACAGGGGGGATCGAGCAGTACTTC.

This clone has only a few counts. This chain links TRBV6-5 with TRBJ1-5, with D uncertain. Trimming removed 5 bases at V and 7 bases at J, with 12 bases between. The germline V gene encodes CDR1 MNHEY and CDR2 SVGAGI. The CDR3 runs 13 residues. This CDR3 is CASSDLTKQPQHF. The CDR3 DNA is TGTGCCAGCAGTGACTTGACAAAGCAGCCCCAGCATTTT.

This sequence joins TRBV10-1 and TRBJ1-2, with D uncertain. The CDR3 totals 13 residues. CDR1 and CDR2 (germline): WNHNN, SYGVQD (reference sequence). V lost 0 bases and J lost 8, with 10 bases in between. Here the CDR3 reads CASSESRSIGYTF. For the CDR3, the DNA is TGCGCCAGCAGTGAGTCGCGGTCAATAGGCTACACCTTC.

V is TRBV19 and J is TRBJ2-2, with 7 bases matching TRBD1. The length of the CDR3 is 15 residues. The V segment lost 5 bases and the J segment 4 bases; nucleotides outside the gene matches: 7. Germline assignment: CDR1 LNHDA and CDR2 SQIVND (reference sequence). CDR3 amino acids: CASSSMDRFTGELFF. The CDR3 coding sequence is TGTGCCAGTAGTTCAATGGACAGGTTCACCGGGGAGCTGTTTTTT.

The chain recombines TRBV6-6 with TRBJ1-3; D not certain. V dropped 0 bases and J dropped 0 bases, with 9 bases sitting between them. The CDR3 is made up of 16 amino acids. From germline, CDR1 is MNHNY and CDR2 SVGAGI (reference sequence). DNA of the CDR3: TGTGCCAGCAGTTACTCGAACAGTGGCTCTGGAAACACCATATATTTT. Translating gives CASSYSNSGSGNTIYF.

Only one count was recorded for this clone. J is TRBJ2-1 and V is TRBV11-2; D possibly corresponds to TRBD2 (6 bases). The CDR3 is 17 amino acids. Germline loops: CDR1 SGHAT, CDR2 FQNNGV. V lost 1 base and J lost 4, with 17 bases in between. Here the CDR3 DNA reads TGTGCCAGCAGCTTAGGGGTTGGGGGGACTTCGTACAATGAGCAGTTCTTC. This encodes CASSLGVGGTSYNEQFF. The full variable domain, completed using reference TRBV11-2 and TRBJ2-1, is EAGVAQSPRYKIIEKRQSVAFWCNPISGHATLYWYQQILGQGPKLLIQFQNNGVVDDSQLPKDRFSAERLKGVDSTLKIQPAKLEDSAVYLCASSLGVGGTSYNEQFFGPGTRLTVL.

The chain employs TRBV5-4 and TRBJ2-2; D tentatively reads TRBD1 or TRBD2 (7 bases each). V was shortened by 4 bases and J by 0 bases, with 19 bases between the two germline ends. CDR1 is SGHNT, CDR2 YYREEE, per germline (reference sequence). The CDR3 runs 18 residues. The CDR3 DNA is TGTGCCAGCAGCGCACCACCCAGGGGGGGGGCGAACACCGGGGAGCTGTTTTTT. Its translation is CASSAPPRGGANTGELFF.

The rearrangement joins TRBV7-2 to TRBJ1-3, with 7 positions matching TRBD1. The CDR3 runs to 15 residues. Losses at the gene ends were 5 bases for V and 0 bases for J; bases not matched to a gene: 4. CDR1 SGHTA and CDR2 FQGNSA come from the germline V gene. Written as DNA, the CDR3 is TGTGCCAGCAGCCCCGGGACAGACTCTGGAAACACCATATATTTT. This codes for CASSPGTDSGNTIYF. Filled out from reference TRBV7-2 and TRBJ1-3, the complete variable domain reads GAGVSQSPSNKVTEKGKDVELRCDPISGHTALYWYRQSLGQGLEFLIYFQGNSAPDKSGLPSDRFSAERTGGSVSTLTIQRTQQEDSAVYLCASSPGTDSGNTIYFGEGSWLTVV.

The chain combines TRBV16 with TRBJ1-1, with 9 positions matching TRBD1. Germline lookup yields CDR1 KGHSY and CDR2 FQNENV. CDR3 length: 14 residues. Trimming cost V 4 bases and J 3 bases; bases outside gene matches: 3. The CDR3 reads CASSPWTGDTEAFF. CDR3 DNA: TGTGCCAGCAGCCCCTGGACAGGGGACACTGAAGCTTTCTTT.

CDR3 loop: CASTGTENTGELFF. In DNA, the CDR3 is TGTGCCAGCACCGGGACAGAAAACACCGGGGAGCTGTTTTTT. J is TRBJ2-2 and V is TRBV2; TRBD1 matches 7 bases. Germline CDR1 SNHLY, CDR2 FYNNEI. The J segment lost 2 bases and the V segment lost 7 bases, leaving 4 bases of the junction unmatched. The CDR3 extends over 14 amino acids. The full variable domain, with the rest looked up from reference TRBV2 and TRBJ2-2, is EPEVTQTPSHQVTQMGQEVILRCVPISNHLYFYWYRQILGQKVEFLVSFYNNEISEKSEIFDDQFSVERPDGSNFTLKIRSTKLEDSAMYFCASTGTENTGELFFGEGSRLTVL.

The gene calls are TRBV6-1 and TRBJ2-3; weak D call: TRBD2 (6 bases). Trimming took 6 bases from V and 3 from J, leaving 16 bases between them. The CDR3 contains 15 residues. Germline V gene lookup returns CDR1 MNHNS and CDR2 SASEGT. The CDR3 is CASSLGGKGTDTQYF. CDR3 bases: TGTGCCAGCAGCTTGGGGGGTAAAGGGACAGATACGCAGTATTTT.

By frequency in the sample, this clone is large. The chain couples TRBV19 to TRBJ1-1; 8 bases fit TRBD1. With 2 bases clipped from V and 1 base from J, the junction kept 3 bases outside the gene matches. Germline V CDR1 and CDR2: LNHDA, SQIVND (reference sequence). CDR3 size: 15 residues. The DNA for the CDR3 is TGTGCCAGTAGTATATCAGGGGGCCCGAACACTGAAGCTTTCTTT. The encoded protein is CASSISGGPNTEAFF.

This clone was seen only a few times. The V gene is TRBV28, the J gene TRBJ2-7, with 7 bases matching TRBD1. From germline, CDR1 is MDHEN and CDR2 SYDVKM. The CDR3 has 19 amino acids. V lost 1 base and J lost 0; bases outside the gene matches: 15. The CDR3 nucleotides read TGTGCCAGCAGTTTATCAAGCTTTCTTCGGGACAGCAGCTCCTACGAGCAGTACGTC. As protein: CASSLSSFLRDSSSYEQYV.

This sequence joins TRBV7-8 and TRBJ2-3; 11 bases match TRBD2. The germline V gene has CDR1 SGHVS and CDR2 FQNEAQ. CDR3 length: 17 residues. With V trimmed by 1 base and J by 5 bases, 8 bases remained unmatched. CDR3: CASSLGVLAGGGDTQYF. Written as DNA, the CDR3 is TGTGCCAGCAGCTTAGGAGTGCTAGCGGGAGGTGGAGATACGCAGTATTTT. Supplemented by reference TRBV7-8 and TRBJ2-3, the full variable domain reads GAGVSQSPRYKVAKRGQDVALRCDPISGHVSLFWYQQALGQGPEFLTYFQNEAQLDKSGLPSDRFFAERPEGSVSTLKIQRTQQEDSAVYLCASSLGVLAGGGDTQYFGPGTRLTVL.

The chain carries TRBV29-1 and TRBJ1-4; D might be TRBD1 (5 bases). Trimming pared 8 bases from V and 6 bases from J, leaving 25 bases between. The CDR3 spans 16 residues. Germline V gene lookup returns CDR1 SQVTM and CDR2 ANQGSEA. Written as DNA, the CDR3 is TGCAGCTTGGGGGATGATCGGGGGAAAAGGGATGAAAAACTGTTTTTT. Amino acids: CSLGDDRGKRDEKLFF. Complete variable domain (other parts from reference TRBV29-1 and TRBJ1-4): SAVISQKPSRDICQRGTSLTIQCQVDSQVTMMFWYRQQPGQSLTLIATANQGSEATYESGFVIDKFPISRPNLTFSTLTVSNMSPEDSSIYLCSLGDDRGKRDEKLFFGSGTQLSVL.

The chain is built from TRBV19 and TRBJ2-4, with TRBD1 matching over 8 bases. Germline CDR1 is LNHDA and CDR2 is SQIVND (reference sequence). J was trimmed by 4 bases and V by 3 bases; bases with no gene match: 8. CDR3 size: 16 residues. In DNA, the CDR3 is TGTGCCAGTAGTATCCCTGAAAGACAGGGGAAAAACATTCAGTACTTC. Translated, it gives CASSIPERQGKNIQYF.